This entry lists 20 T cell receptor beta chains sequenced from one sample in a study of cytomegalovirus exposure and HLA in healthy donors. Researchers ran the PCR with 60 Vbeta and 13 Jbeta primers. Sequenced by immunoSEQ multiplex PCR; TCRdb stores in-frame clones only, minus some. The table has 180,000 or so clones, roughly 77% seen once. Sequenced input: PBMCs. Receptors originate from a woman in her twenties or thirties in good health and CMV-seronegative.

V usage is TRBV15 and J usage is TRBJ1-3; maybe TRBD1 (6 bases). Trimming left V 9 bases short and J 4 bases short, with 13 bases between. CDR1 is LNHNV and CDR2 is YYDKDF in the germline V gene (reference sequence). The CDR3 spans 13 residues. The CDR3 loop is CATAGASGNTIYF. CDR3 DNA sequence: TGTGCCACGGCGGGGGCGAGCGGAAACACCATATATTTT.

This chain links TRBV10-3 with TRBJ2-3; D may be TRBD1 (5 bases). This CDR3 has 14 residues. The V end lost 7 bases, the J end lost 3 bases, and 14 bases lay between the germline ends. Germline CDR1 reads ENHRY; CDR2 reads SYGVKD. The CDR3: CAIKGAFTTDTQYF. CDR3 bases: TGTGCCATCAAAGGGGCCTTCACAACAGATACGCAGTATTTT.

The chain carries TRBV18 and TRBJ2-1, with D possibly being TRBD1 (5 bases). The CDR3 sequence is 15 residues long. Germline V lookup: CDR1 KGHSH, CDR2 LQKENI. Between the trimmed V and J ends, which lost 3 bases and 6 bases, there was a span of 15 bases. The CDR3: CASSPLAQGSNEQFF. The CDR3, as DNA: TGTGCCAGCTCACCTCTGGCCCAGGGTAGCAATGAGCAGTTCTTC.

This chain links TRBV4-2 with TRBJ2-5; 9 bases are a match to TRBD1. CDR1 and CDR2 (germline): LGHNA, YNFKEQ. J lost 5 bases, V lost 1 base, and 5 bases had no gene match. CDR3 length equals 15 residues. CDR3 nucleotides: TGTGCCAGCAGCCAAGGAGGACAGGGGTCGGAGACCCAGTACTTC. This gives the protein CASSQGGQGSETQYF.

The rearrangement links TRBV2 to TRBJ2-5, with 7 bases identical to TRBD2. CDR1 is SNHLY and CDR2 is FYNNEI in the germline V gene. After removal of 4 bases from V and 2 bases from J, the junction contained 4 bases not matched to a gene. The CDR3 has 14 residues. CDR3 region: CASSAGTTQETQYF. CDR3 sequence (DNA): TGTGCCAGCAGTGCCGGGACTACGCAAGAGACCCAGTACTTC.

The J gene is TRBJ2-5, the V gene TRBV2, with TRBD1 matching 10 bases. Germline V gene data show CDR1 as SNHLY and CDR2 as FYNNEI. The CDR3 has 15 amino acids. V lost 7 bases to trimming and J lost 0 bases; unmatched junction nucleotides: 5. In nucleotides, the CDR3 is TGTGCCAGCAATAAGGACAGGGGGTACCAAGAGACCCAGTACTTC. Translating gives CASNKDRGYQETQYF.

The chain joins TRBV2 to TRBJ2-5; D uncertain. CDR3 length: 14 residues. Germline loops: CDR1 SNHLY, CDR2 FYNNEI. V lost 2 bases and J lost 5, with 12 bases in between. The CDR3 coding sequence is TGTGCCAGCAGTGAACAAGCCCGGGTGGAGACCCAGTACTTC. Protein sequence: CASSEQARVETQYF.

The DNA of the CDR3 is TGTGCCAGCACAATGCAGGGGGCGGAGGGCTACACCTTC. This gives the protein CASTMQGAEGYTF. The chain employs TRBV2 and TRBJ1-2; TRBD1 matches at 8 bases. CDR1 and CDR2 (germline): SNHLY, FYNNEI. Trimming at V came to 7 bases and at J to 8 bases, leaving 9 bases not matched to a gene. There are 13 residues in the CDR3. Full variable domain (remainder filled in from reference TRBV2 and TRBJ1-2): EPEVTQTPSHQVTQMGQEVILRCVPISNHLYFYWYRQILGQKVEFLVSFYNNEISEKSEIFDDQFSVERPDGSNFTLKIRSTKLEDSAMYFCASTMQGAEGYTFGSGTRLTVV.

The chain has TRBV9 and TRBJ2-5; D is ambiguous. V lost 2 bases, J lost 4 bases, and 6 bases lay in between. The CDR3 has 12 amino acids. The V gene's germline CDR1 is SGDLS and CDR2 YYNGEE. CDR3 amino acids: CASSVSSETQYF. The CDR3 DNA sequence: TGTGCCAGCAGCGTTTCTTCAGAGACCCAGTACTTC.

This clone was observed a handful of times. The chain is built from TRBV2 and TRBJ1-4; D is perhaps TRBD1 (6 bases). The CDR3 contains 15 residues. CDR1 and CDR2 from the germline V gene are SNHLY and FYNNEI. Between the trimmed V and J ends, which lost 4 bases and 3 bases, there was a span of 12 bases. The CDR3 reads CASSVLRTANEKLFF. DNA for the CDR3: TGTGCCAGCAGTGTCCTCCGGACAGCTAATGAAAAACTGTTTTTT.

The chain combines TRBV25-1 with TRBJ2-3; perhaps TRBD2 as D (5 bases). The V end was cut by 3 bases, the J end by 0 bases, with 16 bases between. The CDR3 loop spans 17 amino acids. Germline CDR1 is MGHDK and CDR2 is SYGVNS. The CDR3 is CASSDPRTRLSTDTQYF. The DNA for the CDR3 is TGTGCCAGCAGTGATCCTCGTACTAGACTTAGCACAGATACGCAGTATTTT.

This clone has only a few counts. The J gene is TRBJ1-3, the V gene TRBV10-1; D call uncertain. Germline CDR1 and CDR2: WNHNN and SYGVQD (reference sequence). The CDR3 sequence is 14 residues long. V was clipped by 8 bases and J by 0 bases, with 11 bases between them. CDR3 bases: TGCGCCAGCGAAGACACTGTCTCTGGAAACACCATATATTTT. This sequence encodes CASEDTVSGNTIYF.

This sequence joins TRBV4-1 and TRBJ1-5; TRBD1 agrees at 7 bases. Germline loops: CDR1 MGHRA, CDR2 YSYEKL. With V trimmed by 1 base and J by 0 bases, 3 bases remained unmatched. CDR3 length: 16 residues. The CDR3 reads CASSQGDSYSNQPQHF. For the CDR3, the DNA is TGCGCCAGCAGCCAAGGGGACAGCTATAGCAATCAGCCCCAGCATTTT.

This rearrangement joins TRBV6-6 to TRBJ2-7, with D possibly TRBD2 on 6 matching bases. This CDR3 region has 12 residues. V lost 4 bases and J 7 bases, leaving 11 bases between the germline ends. Per the germline V gene, CDR1 is MNHNY and CDR2 is SVGAGI (reference sequence). The CDR3: CASSSRGGEQYF. Here the CDR3 DNA reads TGTGCCAGCAGTTCTAGGGGAGGAGAGCAGTACTTC.

This clone was detected only once. The chain joins TRBV10-3 to TRBJ2-1, with TRBD2 matching 7 bases. Germline-derived CDR1 and CDR2 are ENHRY and SYGVKD. This CDR3 has 15 residues. V was pared by 4 bases and J by 2 bases, with 5 bases of the junction left unmatched. CDR3 nucleotide sequence: TGTGCCATCAGTGGACTAGCCGGAACCTACAATGAGCAGTTCTTC. It yields the protein CAISGLAGTYNEQFF.

This clone has just one count. This chain joins TRBV9 and TRBJ1-3, with D perhaps TRBD1 (5 bases). The V end was cut by 0 bases, the J end by 5 bases, with 12 bases between. CDR1 is SGDLS, CDR2 YYNGEE, per germline. The CDR3 has 15 residues. The CDR3 region is CASSVGGGDRNTIYF. Here the CDR3 DNA reads TGTGCCAGCAGCGTAGGAGGAGGGGACCGAAACACCATATATTTT.

This clone is a singleton in its sample. The rearrangement joins TRBV5-1 to TRBJ2-1; 10 bases align to TRBD2. Losses at the gene ends were 2 bases for V and 0 bases for J; bases not matched to a gene: 8. Germline-derived CDR1 and CDR2 are SGHRS and YFSETQ. This CDR3 has 18 residues. The CDR3 nucleotides are TGCGCCAGCAGCTTACTTAGCGGGGGGTCGAGCTCCTACAATGAGCAGTTCTTC. It translates to CASSLLSGGSSSYNEQFF.

The rearrangement links TRBV7-2 to TRBJ2-3; D remains ambiguous. V lost 5 bases, J lost 7 bases, and 10 bases lay in between. Germline loops: CDR1 SGHTA, CDR2 FQGNSA. This CDR3 has 12 amino acids. In DNA, the CDR3 is TGTGCCAGCAGCCAAGAGAGCCATACGCAGTATTTT. Protein: CASSQESHTQYF.

This clone occurred once. CDR3 sequence reads: CASSYGGWSTDTQYF. The CDR3 nucleotides read TGTGCCAGCAGTTACGGCGGGTGGAGCACAGATACGCAGTATTTT. The genes are TRBV6-5 and TRBJ2-3; a weak D match, TRBD2 (5 bases). Germline V gene lookup returns CDR1 MNHEY and CDR2 SVGAGI. The CDR3 consists of 15 residues. Trimming took off 2 bases at V and 0 bases at J, with 9 bases between the two ends.

V usage is TRBV18 and J usage is TRBJ1-1; D is uncertain. V lost 0 bases and J 0 bases, leaving 14 bases between the germline ends. Germline V gene data show CDR1 as KGHSH and CDR2 as LQKENI. The CDR3 is made up of 17 amino acids. The CDR3 spells CASSPPPRNGVNTEAFF. The CDR3 DNA reads as TGTGCCAGCTCACCACCACCTCGTAACGGGGTGAACACTGAAGCTTTCTTT.